A single sample gave rise to the 30 T cell receptor beta chains below, sequenced in a study of PD-L1 blockade in urothelial cancer. Regarding time point: peripheral blood 6 weeks after treatment start. Using immunoSEQ multiplex PCR, the repertoire was profiled, and TCRdb retains in-frame clones only, with some absent. The table has 75,000 to 100,000 clones, approximately 87% seen once; the top ten hold around 8.1%. The sample here was PBMCs, taken around atezolizumab (anti-PD-L1) treatment. These receptors came from a man in his 70s with urothelial cancer.

This sequence joins TRBV2 and TRBJ2-7; 12 nucleotides line up with TRBD2. This CDR3 is 17 amino acids long. With 2 bases clipped from V and 3 bases from J, the junction kept 8 bases outside the gene matches. Germline CDR1 is SNHLY and CDR2 is FYNNEI. The DNA of the CDR3 is TGTGCCAGCAGTGAATTTGCCGGGACTAGCGGGCACTACGAGCAGTACTTC. It codes for CASSEFAGTSGHYEQYF.

The chain carries TRBV7-2 and TRBJ2-7; 8 nucleotides agree with TRBD1. Germline V gene lookup returns CDR1 SGHTA and CDR2 FQGNSA. J gave up 6 bases and V 4 bases, and 8 bases lay outside the gene matches. The CDR3 covers 14 residues. CDR3 in DNA: TGTGCCAGCAGCTACGAAAGAACAGGGGGCGAGCAGTACTTC. Its protein product is CASSYERTGGEQYF.

The rearrangement joins TRBV18 to TRBJ2-2; 9 bases are shared with TRBD2. The ends lost 3 bases at V and 4 bases at J; junction bases unmatched: 18. This CDR3 has 20 residues. The V gene's germline CDR1 is KGHSH and CDR2 LQKENI. CDR3 residues: CASSPLFVWRGGRVTGELFF. CDR3 nucleotides: TGTGCCAGCTCACCGCTCTTTGTTTGGCGGGGGGGCCGCGTCACCGGGGAGCTGTTTTTT.

This clone was picked up a small number of times. The chain recombines TRBV7-8 with TRBJ2-2; D may be TRBD1 (5 bases). Germline CDR1 and CDR2: SGHVS and FQNEAQ. The CDR3 runs to 14 residues. The V gene lost 2 bases and the J gene lost 7 bases, with 11 bases spanning the gap. DNA of the CDR3: TGTGCCAGCAGCTTATATGGGGCTCACGGGGAGCTGTTTTTT. It yields the protein CASSLYGAHGELFF.

The chain is built from TRBV18 and TRBJ1-1; 10 nucleotides line up with TRBD1. Per germline, CDR1 KGHSH and CDR2 LQKENI. The CDR3 totals 16 residues. J lost 5 bases, V lost 3 bases, and 9 bases had no gene match. DNA of the CDR3: TGTGCCAGCTCACCGCGGACAGGGGGAGGAGTGACTGAAGCTTTCTTT. This codes for CASSPRTGGGVTEAFF. Supplemented by reference TRBV18 and TRBJ1-1, the full variable domain reads NAGVMQNPRHLVRRRGQEARLRCSPMKGHSHVYWYRQLPEEGLKFMVYLQKENIIDESGMPKERFSAEFPKEGPSILRIQQVVRGDSAAYFCASSPRTGGGVTEAFFGQGTRLTVV.

J is TRBJ1-5 and V is TRBV28, with 8 bases fitting TRBD1. Germline V gene data show CDR1 as MDHEN and CDR2 as SYDVKM. With 6 bases clipped from V and 0 bases from J, the junction kept 10 bases outside the gene matches. The CDR3 runs 17 residues. The CDR3 here is CASRSRQGSLSNQPQHF. The CDR3 DNA sequence: TGTGCCAGCAGGAGCAGACAGGGGTCGCTTAGCAATCAGCCCCAGCATTTT.

The chain links TRBV11-1 to TRBJ1-2; the D is unclear. Germline values: CDR1 SGHAT, CDR2 FQDESV (reference sequence). V was shortened by 5 bases and J by 0 bases, with 7 bases between the two germline ends. The CDR3 has 13 amino acids. The CDR3 coding sequence is TGTGCCAGCAGCCGAACAGCTAACTATGGCTACACCTTC. Its protein is CASSRTANYGYTF.

This chain joins TRBV25-1 and TRBJ2-1; 8 bases align to TRBD2. J lost 1 base, V lost 2 bases, and 7 bases had no gene match. Germline values: CDR1 MGHDK, CDR2 SYGVNS. The CDR3 has 17 amino acids. The CDR3 DNA reads as TGTGCCAGCAGTGAAACCAAGGGACTAGGATCCTACAATGAGCAGTTCTTC. As protein: CASSETKGLGSYNEQFF.

The CDR3 nucleotides are TGTGCCAGCAGCCCTAGCGGGAGCCTTTTTTTGTTCTTC. Translation: CASSPSGSLFLFF. The chain links TRBV14 to TRBJ2-1, with 10 bases lining up with TRBD2. J was trimmed by 15 bases and V by 4 bases; bases with no gene match: 9. The CDR3 is made up of 13 amino acids. Germline V gene lookup returns CDR1 SGHDN and CDR2 FVKESK.

The V gene is TRBV10-3, the J gene TRBJ2-7; 10 bases are a match to TRBD1. The germline V gene encodes CDR1 ENHRY and CDR2 SYGVKD. The CDR3 contains 13 residues. The trim removed 10 bases at V and 4 bases at J, leaving 7 bases unmatched. The CDR3 DNA reads as TGTGCCACTGGGACAGGGGCTCAATACGAGCAGTACTTC. This translates into CATGTGAQYEQYF.

This chain connects TRBV30 to TRBJ1-2; D remains unclear. The CDR3 is 12 amino acids. Trimming took off 0 bases at V and 5 bases at J, with 7 bases between the two ends. The germline V gene encodes CDR1 GTSNPN and CDR2 SVGIG (reference sequence). The CDR3 sequence: CAWSVGEYGYTF. CDR3 nucleotides: TGTGCCTGGAGTGTGGGAGAGTATGGCTACACCTTC.

The chain uses TRBV11-1 and TRBJ2-2; the match to TRBD2 covers 8 bases. The CDR3 consists of 16 residues. The germline V gene has CDR1 SGHAT and CDR2 FQDESV (reference sequence). Unmatched junction bases numbered 8, after V lost 3 bases and J lost 5 bases. This CDR3 reads CASSFSGGEATGELFF. The DNA of the CDR3 is TGTGCCAGCAGCTTCTCGGGAGGGGAGGCGACCGGGGAGCTGTTTTTT.

This rearrangement joins TRBV7-2 to TRBJ2-3, with TRBD1 matching over 7 bases. V lost 4 bases and J lost 2; bases outside the gene matches: 6. The germline CDR1 and CDR2 sequences are SGHTA and FQGNSA. This CDR3 comprises 15 residues. The CDR3, as DNA: TGTGCCAGCAGCTACGCGACAGGGTACACAGATACGCAGTATTTT. Its protein product is CASSYATGYTDTQYF.

The chain couples TRBV6-1 to TRBJ1-2, with TRBD1 matching over 7 bases. Germline V gives CDR1 MNHNS, CDR2 SASEGT. J was trimmed by 2 bases and V by 6 bases; bases with no gene match: 9. This CDR3 is 15 amino acids long. The chain's CDR3 is CASRSSRDSNYGYTF. DNA for the CDR3: TGTGCCAGCAGATCATCCCGGGACAGCAACTATGGCTACACCTTC.

This chain connects TRBV4-3 to TRBJ2-7; TRBD2 agrees at 12 bases. This CDR3 spans 15 amino acids. Unmatched junction bases numbered 4, after V lost 4 bases and J lost 3 bases. Germline CDR1 reads LGHNA; CDR2 reads YSLEER. CDR3 protein: CASSLRTSGNYEQYF. DNA of the CDR3: TGCGCCAGCAGCCTCCGGACTAGCGGGAACTACGAGCAGTACTTC.

V and J are TRBV4-1 and TRBJ2-7, with TRBD1 matching over 8 bases. Unmatched junction bases numbered 2, after V lost 1 base and J lost 3 bases. From germline, CDR1 is MGHRA and CDR2 YSYEKL. The CDR3 consists of 14 residues. The DNA for the CDR3 is TGCGCCAGCAGCCAAGGACAGGGGTACTACGAGCAGTACTTC. Its protein product is CASSQGQGYYEQYF.

This chain uses TRBV10-3 with TRBJ1-2, with D perhaps matching TRBD1 (5 bases). In germline, CDR1 is ENHRY, CDR2 SYGVKD. Between the trimmed V and J ends, which lost 11 bases and 2 bases, there was a span of 18 bases. The CDR3 spans 14 residues. DNA of the CDR3: TGTGCCGCGGGGGACGGGCGCTTAAACTATGGCTACACCTTC. It encodes CAAGDGRLNYGYTF.

This chain connects TRBV10-2 to TRBJ2-7, with 10 bases lining up with TRBD2. V trimming: 3 bases; J trimming: 4 bases; junction bases outside the gene matches: 0. The CDR3 runs 13 residues. The germline V gene has CDR1 WSHSY and CDR2 SAAADI. The CDR3 DNA follows: TGCGCCAGCAGTGAACTAGCGGGGTACGAGCAGTACTTC. It codes for CASSELAGYEQYF.

The V gene is TRBV6-1, the J gene TRBJ2-5, with unresolved D. CDR1 is MNHNS, CDR2 SASEGT, per germline. V lost 2 bases, J lost 2 bases, and 6 bases lay in between. CDR3 size: 13 residues. DNA for the CDR3: TGTGCCAGCAGTGAATTCAGGCAAGAGACCCAGTACTTC. As protein: CASSEFRQETQYF.

In DNA form, the CDR3 reads TGTGCCAGCAGCTCCTTGTACCGGGAGACTGAAGCTTTCTTT. Translated: CASSSLYRETEAFF. J is TRBJ1-1 and V is TRBV5-6, with D uncertain. Between the trimmed V and J ends, which lost 3 bases and 5 bases, there was a span of 14 bases. Germline V gene data show CDR1 as SGHDT and CDR2 as YYEEEE. This CDR3 is 14 amino acids long. Supplemented by reference TRBV5-6 and TRBJ1-1, the full variable domain reads DAGVTQSPTHLIKTRGQQVTLRCSPKSGHDTVSWYQQALGQGPQFIFQYYEEEERQRGNFPDRFSGHQFPNYSSELNVNALLLGDSALYLCASSSLYRETEAFFGQGTRLTVV.

The gene calls are TRBV2 and TRBJ2-6; D remains ambiguous. Germline assignment: CDR1 SNHLY and CDR2 FYNNEI. The CDR3 length is 14 residues. Trimming shortened V by 7 bases and J by 4 bases, and 11 bases separated the two germline ends. CDR3 bases: TGTGCCAGCACACAGTCCCTGGGGGCCAACGTCCTGACTTTC. As protein: CASTQSLGANVLTF.

Only one count was recorded for this clone. CDR3 in DNA: TGTGCCAGCAAGACTAGCGGGGGGTATACGCAGTATTTT. Its protein product is CASKTSGGYTQYF. The rearrangement joins TRBV2 to TRBJ2-3; 13 bases are a match to TRBD2. The length of the CDR3 is 13 residues. The J segment lost 7 bases and the V segment lost 7 bases, leaving 2 bases of the junction unmatched. Germline V lookup: CDR1 SNHLY, CDR2 FYNNEI.

This sequence joins TRBV5-6 and TRBJ1-6; D perhaps matches TRBD1 (6 bases). CDR1 SGHDT and CDR2 YYEEEE come from the germline V gene. V dropped 0 bases and J dropped 7 bases, with 11 bases sitting between them. This CDR3 region has 15 residues. CDR3 region: CASSLGAQGNSPLHF. In nucleotides, the CDR3 is TGTGCCAGCAGCTTGGGGGCACAGGGCAATTCACCCCTCCACTTT. The variable domain in full, with the rest retrieved from reference TRBV5-6 and TRBJ1-6, is DAGVTQSPTHLIKTRGQQVTLRCSPKSGHDTVSWYQQALGQGPQFIFQYYEEEERQRGNFPDRFSGHQFPNYSSELNVNALLLGDSALYLCASSLGAQGNSPLHFGNGTRLTVT.

This clone was seen a few times. This chain uses TRBV14 with TRBJ1-2; TRBD1 matches at 10 bases. Per the germline V gene, CDR1 is SGHDN and CDR2 is FVKESK. V shed 4 bases and J 2 bases; nucleotides not matched to a gene: 4. This CDR3 spans 15 amino acids. CDR3 sequence reads: CASSPRTGGNYGYTF. CDR3 bases: TGTGCCAGCAGCCCAAGGACAGGGGGGAACTATGGCTACACCTTC.

CDR3 bases: TGTGCCAGCTCTCCGACAGGGGAAGTATGGGAAAAACTGTTTTTT. This codes for CASSPTGEVWEKLFF. The chain joins TRBV18 to TRBJ1-4; TRBD1 matches at 8 bases. This CDR3 comprises 15 residues. V shed 6 bases and J 8 bases; nucleotides not matched to a gene: 11. CDR1 and CDR2 (germline): KGHSH, LQKENI. Supplemented by reference TRBV18 and TRBJ1-4, the full variable domain reads NAGVMQNPRHLVRRRGQEARLRCSPMKGHSHVYWYRQLPEEGLKFMVYLQKENIIDESGMPKERFSAEFPKEGPSILRIQQVVRGDSAAYFCASSPTGEVWEKLFFGSGTQLSVL.

The rearrangement links TRBV9 to TRBJ2-7; no definite D call. Trimming removed 0 bases at V and 0 bases at J, with 16 bases between. Looked up from germline, CDR1 is SGDLS and CDR2 is YYNGEE. The CDR3 is 17 residues long. CDR3 DNA sequence: TGTGCCAGCAGCGTAGATAGCCGGTCCCCGGGCTCCTACGAGCAGTACTTC. Protein product: CASSVDSRSPGSYEQYF.

This clone was recorded only once. V usage is TRBV7-8 and J usage is TRBJ1-1, with 8 bases that match TRBD1. The CDR3 has 13 residues. Trimming removed 7 bases from V and 4 bases from J; junction bases left unmatched: 5. The germline CDR1 and CDR2 sequences are SGHVS and FQNEAQ. DNA of the CDR3: TGTGCCAGCAACTCGGACAGGGCCACTGAAGCTTTCTTT. Translation: CASNSDRATEAFF.

The chain combines TRBV15 with TRBJ2-7, with 12 positions matching TRBD2. This CDR3 has 16 amino acids. V lost 0 bases and J lost 3; bases outside the gene matches: 3. Germline loops: CDR1 LNHNV, CDR2 YYDKDF (reference sequence). CDR3 region: CATSRDLAGGIYEQYF. CDR3 in DNA: TGTGCCACCAGCAGAGATCTAGCGGGAGGGATCTACGAGCAGTACTTC. The whole variable domain, filled in from reference TRBV15 and TRBJ2-7, reads DAMVIQNPRYQVTQFGKPVTLSCSQTLNHNVMYWYQQKSSQAPKLLFHYYDKDFNNEADTPDNFQSRRPNTSFCFLDIRSPGLGDTAMYLCATSRDLAGGIYEQYFGPGTRLTVT.

The rearrangement joins TRBV30 to TRBJ1-2, with TRBD1 matching 7 bases. Germline trimming cut 1 base from V and 9 bases from J; bases unmatched to any gene: 8. The CDR3 loop spans 13 amino acids. From germline, CDR1 is GTSNPN and CDR2 SVGIG (reference sequence). The CDR3 sequence is CAWSGPQGVSYTF. The DNA for the CDR3 is TGTGCCTGGAGTGGCCCCCAGGGGGTGAGCTACACCTTC.

The chain joins TRBV18 to TRBJ2-7; possibly TRBD1 for D (6 bases). The CDR3 is 14 amino acids. CDR1 is KGHSH and CDR2 is LQKENI in the germline V gene. Trimming removed 5 bases from V and 3 bases from J, with 14 bases in between. CDR3 DNA: TGTGCCAGCTCAGCTACAGGGAATGGCTACGAGCAGTACTTC. Residues: CASSATGNGYEQYF.